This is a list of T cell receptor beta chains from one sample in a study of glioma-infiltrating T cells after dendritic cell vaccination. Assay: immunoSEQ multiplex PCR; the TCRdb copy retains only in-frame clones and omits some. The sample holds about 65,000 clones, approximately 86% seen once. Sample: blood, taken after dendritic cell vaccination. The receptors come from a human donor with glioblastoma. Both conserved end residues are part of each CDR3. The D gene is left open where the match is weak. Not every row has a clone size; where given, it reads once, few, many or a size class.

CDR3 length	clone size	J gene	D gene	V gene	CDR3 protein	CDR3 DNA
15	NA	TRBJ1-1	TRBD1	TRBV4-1	CASSQTGGSNTEAFF	TGCGCCAGCAGCCAGACAGGGGGCTCGAACACTGAAGCTTTCTTT
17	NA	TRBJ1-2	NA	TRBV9	CASSVTTDSQKPYGYTF	TGTGCCAGCAGCGTAACTACTGACAGCCAAAAGCCCTATGGCTACACCTTC
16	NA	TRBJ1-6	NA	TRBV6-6	CASSVDSNRNNSPLHF	TGTGCCAGCAGTGTCGACAGTAATCGGAATAATTCACCCCTCCACTTT
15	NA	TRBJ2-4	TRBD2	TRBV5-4	CASSVSGTSKNIQYF	TGTGCCAGCAGCGTCTCCGGGACTAGCAAAAACATTCAGTACTTC
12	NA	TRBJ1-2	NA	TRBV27	CASSPQEGGYTF	TGTGCCAGCAGTCCACAGGAGGGTGGCTACACCTTC
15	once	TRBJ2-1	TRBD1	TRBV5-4	CASSKGTGGHNEQFF	TGTGCCAGCAGCAAAGGGACAGGGGGGCACAATGAGCAGTTCTTC
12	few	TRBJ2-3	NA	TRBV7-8	CASSLLTDTQYF	TGTGCCAGCAGCTTGCTAACAGATACGCAGTATTTT
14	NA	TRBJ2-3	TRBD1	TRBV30	CAWSTRQGTDTQYF	TGTGCCTGGAGTACACGACAGGGTACAGATACGCAGTATTTT
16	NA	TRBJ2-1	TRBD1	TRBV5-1	CASSLASGTGIGEQFF	TGCGCCAGCAGCTTGGCCTCCGGGACAGGGATAGGTGAGCAGTTCTTC
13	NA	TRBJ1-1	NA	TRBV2	CASRWTENTEAFF	TGTGCCAGCAGGTGGACAGAGAACACTGAAGCTTTCTTT
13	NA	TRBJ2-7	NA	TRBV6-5	CASTTSPTGEQYF	TGTGCCAGCACCACTTCTCCGACAGGCGAGCAGTACTTC
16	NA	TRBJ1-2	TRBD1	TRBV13	CASSLAPDRAGDGYTF	TGTGCCAGCAGCTTGGCCCCGGACAGGGCTGGAGACGGCTACACCTTC
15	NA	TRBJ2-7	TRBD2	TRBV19	CASSISGRPPYEQYF	TGTGCCAGTAGTATTAGCGGGAGGCCGCCCTACGAGCAGTACTTC
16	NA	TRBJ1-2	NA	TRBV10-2	CASRKKDRDFNYGYTF	TGCGCCAGCAGAAAGAAGGACCGGGACTTTAACTATGGCTACACCTTC
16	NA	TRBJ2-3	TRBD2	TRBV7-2	CASSHLTGGSTDTQYF	TGTGCCAGCAGCCACCTTACGGGGGGTTCCACAGATACGCAGTATTTT
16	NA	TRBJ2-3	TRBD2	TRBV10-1	CASSEGRGGRTDTQYF	TGCGCCAGCAGTGAGGGGCGCGGGGGACGCACAGATACGCAGTATTTT
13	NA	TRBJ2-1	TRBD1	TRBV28	CASGGQSYNEQFF	TGTGCCAGCGGGGGACAGTCCTACAATGAGCAGTTCTTC
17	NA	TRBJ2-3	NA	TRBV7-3	CASSLTRDWYSTDTQYF	TGTGCCAGCAGCCTAACCCGGGACTGGTATTCCACAGATACGCAGTATTTT
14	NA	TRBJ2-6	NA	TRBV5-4	CASRSPSGANVLTF	TGTGCCAGCAGATCTCCCTCTGGGGCCAACGTCCTGACTTTC
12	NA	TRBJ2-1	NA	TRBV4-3	CASSQDGSEQFF	TGCGCCAGCAGTCAAGACGGGAGTGAGCAGTTCTTC
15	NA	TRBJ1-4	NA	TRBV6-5	CASSFDLSPGEKLFF	TGTGCCAGCAGCTTCGACTTATCCCCGGGGGAAAAACTGTTTTTT
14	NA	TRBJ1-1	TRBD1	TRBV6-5	CASSEFTGVPIAFF	TGTGCCAGCAGTGAATTCACAGGGGTCCCAATAGCTTTCTTT
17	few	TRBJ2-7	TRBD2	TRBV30	CAWSPPPRLAVTYEQYF	TGTGCCTGGAGTCCCCCCCCACGACTAGCGGTTACCTACGAGCAGTACTTC
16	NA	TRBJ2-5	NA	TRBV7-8	CASSLAPGVLKETQYF	TGTGCCAGCAGCTTAGCTCCAGGGGTCCTAAAAGAGACCCAGTACTTC
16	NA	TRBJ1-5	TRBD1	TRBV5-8	CASRRRQGSSNQPQHF	TGTGCCAGCAGAAGAAGACAGGGTTCAAGCAATCAGCCCCAGCATTTT
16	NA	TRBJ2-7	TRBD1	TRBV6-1	CASSERLGQGSYEQYF	TGTGCCAGCAGTGAAAGGTTGGGACAGGGGTCCTACGAGCAGTACTTC
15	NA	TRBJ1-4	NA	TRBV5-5	CASSLGGRINEKLFF	TGTGCCAGCAGCTTGGGGGGGCGCATCAATGAAAAACTGTTTTTT
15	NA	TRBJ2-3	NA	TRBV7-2	CASSLSRVRTDTQYF	TGTGCCAGCAGCTTATCACGGGTACGCACAGATACGCAGTATTTT
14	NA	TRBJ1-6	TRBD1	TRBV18	CASSQTGDNSPLHF	TGTGCCAGCTCCCAGACAGGGGATAATTCACCCCTCCACTTT
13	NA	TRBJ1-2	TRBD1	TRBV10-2	CAGGQGANYGYTF	TGCGCCGGAGGACAGGGGGCTAACTATGGCTACACCTTC
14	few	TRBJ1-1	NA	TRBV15	CATSRDIGITEAFF	TGTGCCACCAGCAGAGATATCGGGATCACTGAAGCTTTCTTT
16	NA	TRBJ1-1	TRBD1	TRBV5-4	CASRSWDRILNTEAFF	TGTGCCAGCCGAAGTTGGGACAGAATCTTGAACACTGAAGCTTTCTTT
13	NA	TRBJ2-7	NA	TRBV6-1	CASTAAVPYEQYF	TGTGCCAGCACCGCTGCGGTTCCCTACGAGCAGTACTTC
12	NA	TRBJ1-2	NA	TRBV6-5	CASTSQGYSYTF	TGTGCCAGCACCTCTCAGGGGTATAGCTACACCTTC
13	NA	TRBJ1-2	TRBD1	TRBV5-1	CASSLGQDYGYTF	TGCGCCAGCAGCCTGGGACAGGATTATGGCTACACCTTC
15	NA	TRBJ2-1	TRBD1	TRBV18	CASSPFDRGRDEQFF	TGTGCCAGCTCACCATTCGACAGGGGCAGGGATGAGCAGTTCTTC
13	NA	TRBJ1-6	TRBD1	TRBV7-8	CASTGTGYSPLHF	TGTGCCAGCACCGGGACAGGGTATTCCCCCCTCCACTTT
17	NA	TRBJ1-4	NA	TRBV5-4	CASSLERGIDTIEKLFF	TGTGCCAGCAGCCTGGAGCGGGGGATAGATACAATTGAAAAACTGTTTTTT
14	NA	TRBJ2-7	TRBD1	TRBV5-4	CASSFGQGPYEQYF	TGTGCCAGCAGCTTCGGACAGGGTCCCTACGAGCAGTACTTC
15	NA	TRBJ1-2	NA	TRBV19	CASSIARALNYGYTF	TGTGCCAGTAGTATCGCGAGGGCCCTAAACTATGGCTACACCTTC
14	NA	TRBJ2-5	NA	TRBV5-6	CASSLVSGGQTQYF	TGTGCCAGCAGCTTGGTTAGCGGCGGCCAGACCCAGTACTTC
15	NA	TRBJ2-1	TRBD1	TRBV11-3	CASSLTGGHYNEQFF	TGTGCCAGCAGTCTCACAGGGGGACACTACAATGAGCAGTTCTTC
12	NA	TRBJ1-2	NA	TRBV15	CATSRGSFDYTF	TGTGCCACCAGCAGAGGCAGTTTTGACTACACCTTC
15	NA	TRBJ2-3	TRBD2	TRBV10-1	CASSDWTSGADTQYF	TGCGCCAGCAGTGACTGGACTAGTGGAGCAGATACGCAGTATTTT
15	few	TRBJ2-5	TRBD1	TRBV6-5	CASSYFPTGRETQYF	TGTGCCAGCAGTTACTTTCCGACAGGGAGAGAGACCCAGTACTTC
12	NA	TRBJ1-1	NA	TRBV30	CAWSRGYTEAFF	TGTGCCTGGAGCCGGGGGTACACTGAAGCTTTCTTT
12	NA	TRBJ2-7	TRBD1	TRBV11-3	CASSLGTGEQYF	TGTGCCAGCAGCTTAGGGACAGGGGAGCAGTACTTC
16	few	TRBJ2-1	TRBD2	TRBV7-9	CASSLLAGGPNNEQFF	TGTGCCAGCAGCTTACTAGCGGGGGGACCTAACAATGAGCAGTTCTTC
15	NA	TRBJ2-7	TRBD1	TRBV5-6	CASSLMGQGTYEQYF	TGTGCCAGCAGCTTAATGGGACAGGGGACCTACGAGCAGTACTTC
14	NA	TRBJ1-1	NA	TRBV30	CAWSGKGGYTEAFF	TGTGCCTGGAGTGGAAAAGGGGGATACACTGAAGCTTTCTTT
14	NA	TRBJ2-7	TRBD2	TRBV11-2	CASRRLAGEPEQYF	TGTGCCAGCAGACGACTAGCGGGAGAGCCCGAGCAGTACTTC
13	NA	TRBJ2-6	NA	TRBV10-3	CAISELRANVLTF	TGTGCCATCAGTGAACTTCGGGCCAACGTCCTGACTTTC
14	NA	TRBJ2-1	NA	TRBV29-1	CSVGQGGSYNEQFF	TGCAGCGTCGGGCAGGGGGGCTCCTACAATGAGCAGTTCTTC
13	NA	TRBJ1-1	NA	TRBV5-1	CASRYIENTEAFF	TGCGCCAGCAGATACATCGAGAACACTGAAGCTTTCTTT
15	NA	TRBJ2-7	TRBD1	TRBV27	CASSLGTGTPYEQYF	TGTGCCAGCAGTTTAGGGACAGGAACCCCCTACGAGCAGTACTTC
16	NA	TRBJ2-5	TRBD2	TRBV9	CASSPGTSGVGETQYF	TGTGCCAGCAGCCCGGGGACTAGCGGGGTTGGGGAGACCCAGTACTTC
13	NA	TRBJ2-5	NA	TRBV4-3	CASSPLGGETQYF	TGCGCCAGCAGCCCCCTCGGAGGAGAGACCCAGTACTTC
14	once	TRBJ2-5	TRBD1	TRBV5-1	CASSTGQLQETQYF	TGCGCCAGCAGCACGGGACAGCTCCAAGAGACCCAGTACTTC